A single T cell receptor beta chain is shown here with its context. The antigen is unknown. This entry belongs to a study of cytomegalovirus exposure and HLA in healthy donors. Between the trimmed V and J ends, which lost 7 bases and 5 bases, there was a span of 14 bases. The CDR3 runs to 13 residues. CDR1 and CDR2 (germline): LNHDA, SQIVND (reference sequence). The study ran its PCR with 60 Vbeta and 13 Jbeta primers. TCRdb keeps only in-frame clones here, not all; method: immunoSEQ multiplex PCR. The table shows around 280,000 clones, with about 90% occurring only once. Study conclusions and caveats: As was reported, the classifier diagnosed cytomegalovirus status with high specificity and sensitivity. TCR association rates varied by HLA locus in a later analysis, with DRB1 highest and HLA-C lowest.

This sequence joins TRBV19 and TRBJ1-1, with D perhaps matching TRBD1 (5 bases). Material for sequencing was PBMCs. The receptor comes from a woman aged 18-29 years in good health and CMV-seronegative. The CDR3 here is CASTPQGATEAFF. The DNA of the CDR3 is TGTGCCAGTACCCCCCAGGGTGCGACTGAAGCTTTCTTT.